The 14 T cell receptor beta chains in this list originate from one sample, sequenced in a study of cytomegalovirus exposure and HLA in healthy donors. 60 Vbeta and 13 Jbeta primers were used in PCR. Generated by immunoSEQ multiplex PCR, the TCRdb table keeps only in-frame clones and is missing some. The sample has 90,000 or so clones; around four fifths are singletons. The sequenced material came from PBMCs. The receptors were sampled from a young man in good health and CMV-seropositive.

The rearrangement joins TRBV10-3 to TRBJ2-7, with 10 bases lining up with TRBD2. This CDR3 has 13 amino acids. Germline V gives CDR1 ENHRY, CDR2 SYGVKD. The V gene end was trimmed by 7 bases and the J gene end by 7 bases; junction bases not matched to a gene: 7. The CDR3 DNA sequence: TGTGCCATCACGAGCGGGAGGGCCGAAGAGCAGTACTTC. Amino acid sequence: CAITSGRAEEQYF.

CDR3 in amino acids: CASSLLGGSSNQPQHF. CDR3 nucleotides: TGTGCCAGCAGCTTACTGGGGGGGAGTAGCAATCAGCCCCAGCATTTT. The rearrangement links TRBV7-2 to TRBJ1-5, with D tentatively TRBD1 (5 bases). This CDR3 has 16 amino acids. Germline CDR1 SGHTA, CDR2 FQGNSA. V lost 2 bases and J lost 0, with 11 bases in between.

The chain joins TRBV30 to TRBJ1-3; weak D call: TRBD1 (6 bases). Germline CDR1 and CDR2: GTSNPN and SVGIG (reference sequence). This CDR3 has 12 residues. V was pared by 3 bases and J by 8 bases, with 11 bases between. CDR3 protein: CAWRGTRDTIYF. CDR3 nucleotides: TGTGCCTGGAGAGGGACACGAGACACCATATATTTT.

The chain uses TRBV11-2 and TRBJ1-1; the D is unclear. This CDR3 region has 16 residues. CDR1 and CDR2 (germline): SGHAT, FQNNGV. Trimming pared 1 base from V and 2 bases from J, leaving 14 bases between. CDR3 region: CASSLGGLGRNTEAFF. CDR3 DNA sequence: TGTGCCAGCAGCTTAGGGGGTCTAGGGAGAAACACTGAAGCTTTCTTT.

This clone was detected a few times. The chain recombines TRBV2 with TRBJ1-4; D is perhaps TRBD1 (5 bases). Germline lookup yields CDR1 SNHLY and CDR2 FYNNEI. Trimming removed 6 bases at V and 0 bases at J, with 8 bases between. This CDR3 has 14 amino acids. CDR3 DNA sequence: TGTGCCAGCAGAACACAGGCAACTAATGAAAAACTGTTTTTT. This sequence encodes CASRTQATNEKLFF.

The genes are TRBV25-1 and TRBJ2-1, with a possible D match to TRBD2 (6 bases). Germline V gene lookup returns CDR1 MGHDK and CDR2 SYGVNS. The V gene lost 6 bases and the J gene lost 3 bases, with 18 bases spanning the gap. CDR3 length: 16 amino acids. In DNA form, the CDR3 reads TGTGCCAGCAGCTCGGGGACGCGGGGCTTCTACAATGAGCAGTTCTTC. Translating it yields CASSSGTRGFYNEQFF.

The count of this clone is one. This rearrangement joins TRBV28 to TRBJ2-5; unclear D gene. The ends were cut back, 3 bases at V and 3 bases at J, with 14 bases in the middle. Germline V gene sequence: CDR1 MDHEN, CDR2 SYDVKM. The CDR3 covers 15 residues. CDR3 region: CASSFFPVLKETQYF. Here the CDR3 DNA reads TGTGCCAGCAGTTTTTTTCCAGTCCTTAAAGAGACCCAGTACTTC. The full variable domain, its missing parts supplied by reference TRBV28 and TRBJ2-5, is DVKVTQSSRYLVKRTGEKVFLECVQDMDHENMFWYRQDPGLGLRLIYFSYDVKMKEKGDIPEGYSVSREKKERFSLILESASTNQTSMYLCASSFFPVLKETQYFGPGTRLLVL.

The sample holds one count of this clone. The rearrangement links TRBV7-9 to TRBJ2-2, with a tentative D call TRBD2 (6 bases). The germline gives CDR1 SEHNR, CDR2 FQNEAQ (reference sequence). Trimming stripped 2 bases from V and 0 bases from J, with 10 bases between. There are 16 residues in the CDR3. The CDR3 protein is CASSLSGGANTGELFF. Written as DNA, the CDR3 is TGTGCCAGCAGCTTATCGGGCGGGGCGAACACCGGGGAGCTGTTTTTT.

The V and J genes are TRBV5-6 and TRBJ2-6; no definite D call. This CDR3 is 18 amino acids long. V gave up 4 bases and J gave up 0 bases, with 17 bases separating them. Looked up from germline, CDR1 is SGHDT and CDR2 is YYEEEE. The DNA of the CDR3 is TGTGCCAGCAGCGGAACGGGTAGGCCGCTCTCTGGGGCCAACGTCCTGACTTTC. It specifies CASSGTGRPLSGANVLTF.

The gene calls are TRBV27 and TRBJ1-5; TRBD1 aligns across 8 bases. Looked up from germline, CDR1 is MNHEY and CDR2 is SMNVEV (reference sequence). J was trimmed by 6 bases and V by 7 bases; bases with no gene match: 8. This CDR3 comprises 14 residues. The CDR3 DNA reads TGTGCCAGCACTATCACAGGGGGAGCTCAGCCCCAGCATTTT. Protein: CASTITGGAQPQHF.

The genes are TRBV27 and TRBJ2-7; TRBD1 agrees at 9 bases. The CDR3 sequence is 15 residues long. V lost 4 bases to trimming and J lost 3 bases; unmatched junction nucleotides: 7. Per germline, CDR1 MNHEY and CDR2 SMNVEV (reference sequence). CDR3 coding DNA: TGTGCCAGCAGTTGGGACAGGGTTGGATTCTACGAGCAGTACTTC. Translation: CASSWDRVGFYEQYF.

The chain carries TRBV11-2 and TRBJ1-1; TRBD1 is a possible D gene (6 bases). Germline V CDR1 and CDR2: SGHAT, FQNNGV. Trimming took 5 bases from V and 12 from J, leaving 16 bases between them. The CDR3 totals 12 residues. Written as DNA, the CDR3 is TGTGCCAGCAGCGCCGCAGGGGTGATAACTTTCTTT. It yields the protein CASSAAGVITFF.

The chain recombines TRBV2 with TRBJ1-2, with D perhaps TRBD1 (5 bases). V was clipped by 3 bases and J by 4 bases, with 12 bases between them. The germline CDR1 and CDR2 sequences are SNHLY and FYNNEI. CDR3 length equals 14 residues. Here the CDR3 DNA reads TGTGCCAGCAGTGAGGCGTTACAGGCCTATGGCTACACCTTC. This gives the protein CASSEALQAYGYTF. The full variable domain, with the rest looked up from reference TRBV2 and TRBJ1-2, is EPEVTQTPSHQVTQMGQEVILRCVPISNHLYFYWYRQILGQKVEFLVSFYNNEISEKSEIFDDQFSVERPDGSNFTLKIRSTKLEDSAMYFCASSEALQAYGYTFGSGTRLTVV.

The rearrangement links TRBV10-1 to TRBJ2-2, with 7 bases that match TRBD1. Germline V lookup: CDR1 WNHNN, CDR2 SYGVQD (reference sequence). The CDR3 spans 14 residues. The V and J ends lost 5 bases and 6 bases, in that order; junction bases with no gene match: 6. DNA for the CDR3: TGCGCCAGCAGTACCGGGACAGCGGCCGGGGAGCTGTTTTTT. Amino acids: CASSTGTAAGELFF.